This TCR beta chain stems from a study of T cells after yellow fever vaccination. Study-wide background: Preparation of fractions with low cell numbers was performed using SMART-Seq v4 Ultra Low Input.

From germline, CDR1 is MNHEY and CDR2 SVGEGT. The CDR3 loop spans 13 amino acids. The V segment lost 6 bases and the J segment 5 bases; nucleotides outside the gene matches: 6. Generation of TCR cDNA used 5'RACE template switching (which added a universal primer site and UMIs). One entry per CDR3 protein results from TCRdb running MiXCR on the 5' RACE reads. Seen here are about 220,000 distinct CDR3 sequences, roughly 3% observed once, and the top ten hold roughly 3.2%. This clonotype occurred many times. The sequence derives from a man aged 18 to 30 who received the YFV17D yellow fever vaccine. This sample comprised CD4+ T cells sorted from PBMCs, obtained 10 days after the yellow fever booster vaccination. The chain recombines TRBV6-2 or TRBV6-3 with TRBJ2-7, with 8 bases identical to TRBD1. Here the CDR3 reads CASREGQGHEQYV. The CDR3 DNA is TGTGCCAGCAGGGAAGGACAGGGCCACGAGCAGTACGTC.